These T cell receptor beta chains were read from a single sample in a study of siplizumab effects on memory and regulatory T cells. Assay: immunoSEQ multiplex PCR; the TCRdb copy retains only in-frame clones and omits some. The sample carries approximately 100,000 clones, 92% recorded once. The sample comprised non-Treg CD4+ T cells sorted from blood. The receptors shown here come from a human donor in good health. The CDR3 runs from the conserved cysteine through the conserved F or W. The D gene is left open where the match is weak. Expanded clones are given a class, and other clones once, few, many or no size at all.

d_call,v_call,cdr3_length,j_call,clone_size,cdr3_nt,cdr3_aa
TRBD1,TRBV7-3,17,TRBJ2-1,once,TGTGCCAGCAGCTCGACAGGGGGCAACGTCCGCGTGGGTGAGCAGTTCTTC,CASSSTGGNVRVGEQFF
.,TRBV30,12,TRBJ1-1,.,TGTGCCGGTCACAGAGTAAACACTGAAGCTTTCTTT,CAGHRVNTEAFF
.,TRBV11-3,15,TRBJ2-7,.,TGTGCCAGCAGCTTGGGTTGGGGCGGCTCCTACGAGCAGTACTTC,CASSLGWGGSYEQYF
.,TRBV18,15,TRBJ1-3,.,TGTGCCAGCTCACCGGGGGTCGGCTCTGGAAACACCATATATTTT,CASSPGVGSGNTIYF
TRBD1,TRBV4-2,15,TRBJ1-5,.,TGTGCCAGCAGCCAAAGGGACAGGGCTGGGCAGCCCCAGCATTTT,CASSQRDRAGQPQHF
.,TRBV2,15,TRBJ1-2,.,TGTGCCAGCAGCGCTACCGCTACGGACAGAGGGGGCTACACCTTC,CASSATATDRGGYTF
.,TRBV19,15,TRBJ2-7,.,TGTGCCAGTAGTATATCTGTCAGAGGCTCCTACGAGCAGTACTTC,CASSISVRGSYEQYF
TRBD2,TRBV9,16,TRBJ2-3,.,TGTGCCAGCAGCTCCTCGACTAGCCCGACGGTAGATACGCAGTATTTT,CASSSSTSPTVDTQYF
.,TRBV29-1,10,TRBJ2-5,.,TGCAGCGTGCAGGACGCGACCCAGTACTTC,CSVQDATQYF
.,TRBV29-1,14,TRBJ2-3,.,TGCAGCGTTGAAGACGACACCTACACAGATACGCAGTATTTT,CSVEDDTYTDTQYF
.,TRBV25-1,15,TRBJ1-4,.,TGTGCCAGCAGTGATTTAACAACAAGTAATGAAAAACTGTTTTTT,CASSDLTTSNEKLFF
.,TRBV7-7,15,TRBJ2-1,.,TGTGCTAGCAGCCCCGGACCTCACCCCTACAATGAGCAGTTCTTC,CASSPGPHPYNEQFF
TRBD2,TRBV10-1,16,TRBJ2-7,.,TGCGCCAGCGGGGCTCTAGCGGGAGGTTACTCCTACGAGCAGTACTTC,CASGALAGGYSYEQYF
TRBD2,TRBV19,17,TRBJ2-3,.,TGTGCCAGTAGTATTACTGGCGGGAGGGGGGGCACAGATACGCAGTATTTT,CASSITGGRGGTDTQYF
.,TRBV20-1,11,TRBJ2-5,.,TGCACCTGGGACGTACAAGAGACCCAGTACTTC,CTWDVQETQYF
.,TRBV25-1,13,TRBJ1-5,.,TGTGCCAGCAGTGCTGCCAGGAATCAGCCCCAGCATTTT,CASSAARNQPQHF
TRBD1,TRBV7-9,13,TRBJ1-1,few,TGTGCCAGCAGCCCGGACAGGGCCACTGAAGCTTTCTTT,CASSPDRATEAFF
.,TRBV11-2,13,TRBJ2-7,.,TGTGCCAGCAGCTTAGTCAGTGCCTACGAGCAGTACTTC,CASSLVSAYEQYF
.,TRBV5-1,14,TRBJ1-2,.,TGCGCCAGCAGCCCCGGGACACTGAACTATGGCTACACCTTC,CASSPGTLNYGYTF
TRBD2,TRBV5-1,16,TRBJ2-7,.,TGCGCCAGCAGCCCTGGCATGCGACTAGCGGGATACGAGCAGTACTTC,CASSPGMRLAGYEQYF
TRBD2,TRBV19,19,TRBJ2-1,once,TGTGCCAGTAGTATAGATGGCGGGTCGCGGGGGGGCCCCTACAATGAGCAGTTCTTC,CASSIDGGSRGGPYNEQFF
TRBD2,TRBV7-3,17,TRBJ2-5,.,TGTGCCAGCAGCTTAACGGGGACTAGCGGGAGTGGAGAGACCCAGTACTTC,CASSLTGTSGSGETQYF
TRBD1,TRBV5-6,14,TRBJ1-5,once,TGTGCCAGCAGCTTTCAGGGGGTTGATCAGCCCCAGCATTTT,CASSFQGVDQPQHF
.,TRBV7-8,14,TRBJ2-5,once,TGTGCCAGCAGCTTACCCCACAGCCAAGAGACCCAGTACTTC,CASSLPHSQETQYF
TRBD1,TRBV6-6,15,TRBJ2-1,.,TGTGCCAGCAGTAAACGCGACAGGGGAAACAATGAGCAGTTCTTC,CASSKRDRGNNEQFF
.,TRBV21-1,14,TRBJ1-1,.,TGTGCCAGCAGCACCCGACAGGGGAACACTGAAGCTTTCTTT,CASSTRQGNTEAFF
.,TRBV2,15,TRBJ2-1,.,TGTGCCAGCACCATATCCGGCCAACCCTACAATGAGCAGTTCTTC,CASTISGQPYNEQFF
TRBD2,TRBV5-1,13,TRBJ2-5,.,TGCGCCAGCAGCTTTAGCGGGGAAGAGACCCAGTACTTC,CASSFSGEETQYF
TRBD1,TRBV18,13,TRBJ1-2,.,TGTGCCAGCTCGCGGGACAGGGGGCCTGGCTACACCTTC,CASSRDRGPGYTF
.,TRBV10-3,13,TRBJ1-5,.,TGTGCCATCACCAAGGACAGCAATCAGCCCCAGCATTTT,CAITKDSNQPQHF
.,TRBV29-1,15,TRBJ2-1,.,TGCAGCGTTGCTGGGGGGGGCAGCTCCTACAATGAGCAGTTCTTC,CSVAGGGSSYNEQFF
TRBD2,TRBV15,15,TRBJ2-7,.,TGTGCCACCAGCAGAGATCGGGGGGACTCCTACGAGCAGTACTTC,CATSRDRGDSYEQYF
.,TRBV4-2,19,TRBJ1-1,.,TGTGCCAGCAGCCAAGTGTCGCGTTTCAGGGGCAGGGACGGGCCTGAAGCTTTCTTT,CASSQVSRFRGRDGPEAFF
.,TRBV10-3,12,TRBJ1-2,.,TGTGCCACCGCCGCACCGAACTATGGCTACACCTTC,CATAAPNYGYTF
TRBD1,TRBV30,15,TRBJ1-2,.,TGTGCCTGGAGTGCCGACAGGGGGGCGAGGTATGGCTACACCTTC,CAWSADRGARYGYTF
.,TRBV11-3,12,TRBJ2-2,.,TGTGCCAGCACCCCCTACACCGGGGAGCTGTTTTTT,CASTPYTGELFF
.,TRBV7-7,12,TRBJ2-2,.,TGTGCTAGCAGCCCCATGGGCGGGGAGCTGTTTTTT,CASSPMGGELFF
.,TRBV9,13,TRBJ1-2,few,TGTGCCAGGCCCATGGGACGGTTATATGGCTACACCTTC,CARPMGRLYGYTF
TRBD1,TRBV9,15,TRBJ2-7,.,TGTGCCAGCAGCGTAGGTCCGGACAGGGGTTACGAGCAGTACTTC,CASSVGPDRGYEQYF
TRBD1,TRBV7-2,15,TRBJ2-3,.,TGTGCCAGCAGCTTACGAGGGGGCCGGGTAGATACGCAGTATTTT,CASSLRGGRVDTQYF
TRBD2,TRBV7-2,19,TRBJ2-4,once,TGTGCCAGCAGCTTAGCACCTAGCGGGAGGTTTAACGGTTTAAACATTCAGTACTTC,CASSLAPSGRFNGLNIQYF
TRBD2,TRBV5-4,15,TRBJ2-7,.,TGTGCCAGCAGCTTGGGAAGCGGGGTTCCCTACGAGCAGTACTTC,CASSLGSGVPYEQYF
.,TRBV5-6,15,TRBJ1-5,.,TGTGCCAGCAGCTTGGTGGGGAGGGGCAATCAGCCCCAGCATTTT,CASSLVGRGNQPQHF
.,TRBV19,15,TRBJ1-1,.,TGTGCCACCCAGCCGGGACACTCCTTGAACACTGAAGCTTTCTTT,CATQPGHSLNTEAFF
.,TRBV28,14,TRBJ1-1,.,TGTGCCAGCAGTGTAGGAGATATGAACACTGAAGCTTTCTTT,CASSVGDMNTEAFF
TRBD1,TRBV7-3,14,TRBJ1-2,once,TGTGCCAGCAGCTTAGACAGGGGGCAGGGCGGCTACACCTTC,CASSLDRGQGGYTF